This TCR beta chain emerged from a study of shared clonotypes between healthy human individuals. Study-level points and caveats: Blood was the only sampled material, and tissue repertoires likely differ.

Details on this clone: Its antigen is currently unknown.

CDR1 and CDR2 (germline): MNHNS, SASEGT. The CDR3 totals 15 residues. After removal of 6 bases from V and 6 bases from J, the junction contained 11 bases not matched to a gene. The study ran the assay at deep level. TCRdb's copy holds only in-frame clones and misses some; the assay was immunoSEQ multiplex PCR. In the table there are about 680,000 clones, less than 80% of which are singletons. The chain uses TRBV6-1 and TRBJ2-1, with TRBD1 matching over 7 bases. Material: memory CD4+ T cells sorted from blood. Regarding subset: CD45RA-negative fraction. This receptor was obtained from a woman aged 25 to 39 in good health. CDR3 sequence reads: CASRIGQARGNEQFF. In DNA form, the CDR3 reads TGTGCCAGCAGAATAGGACAGGCTCGAGGCAATGAGCAGTTCTTC.